These 10 T cell receptor beta chains came from one sample sequenced in a study of beta chain features in type 1 diabetes. Since all of the isolated RNA was reverse transcribed, expressed TCRB transcripts were what got sequenced. Only in-frame clones appear in the TCRdb table, and some are missing; sequencing was by immunoSEQ multiplex PCR. The repertoire holds some 900,000 clones, 15% to 20% seen once, with around 0.02% in the top ten. Sequencing used naive CD4+ T cells from blood. All receptors derive from a woman younger than 30 in good health.

A note on this clone: The sample carries other DNA sequences with the same CDR3. The chain joins TRBV4-2 to TRBJ1-1, with D unclear. V lost 4 bases and J lost 4, with 4 bases in between. There are 11 residues in the CDR3. Germline CDR1 reads LGHNA; CDR2 reads YNFKEQ. The CDR3 reads CASSRGTEAFF. CDR3 DNA sequence: TGTGCCAGCAGCCGGGGCACTGAAGCTTTCTTT.

This clone was counted between two and nine times. The chain recombines TRBV7-9 with TRBJ2-1; D is perhaps TRBD1 (5 bases). CDR1 is SEHNR and CDR2 is FQNEAQ in the germline V gene (reference sequence). The CDR3 is 17 residues long. Trimming removed 1 base at V and 1 base at J, with 14 bases between. The CDR3 spells CASSLDRSKRSYNEQFF. CDR3 DNA sequence: TGTGCCAGCAGCTTAGACAGGTCCAAGAGGTCCTACAATGAGCAGTTCTTC.

A note on this clone: This clone may be a read error of a much larger clone one base away. V is TRBV11-3 and J is TRBJ2-3; D not resolved. The CDR3 contains 12 residues. Germline V lookup: CDR1 SGHNT, CDR2 YENEEA. V was clipped by 5 bases and J by 0 bases, with 3 bases between them. CDR3 residues: CASSKSTDTQYF. CDR3 coding DNA: TGTGCCAGCAGCAAGAGCACAGATACGCAGTATTTT. Variable domain in full (rest from reference TRBV11-3 and TRBJ2-3): EAGVVQSPRYKIIEKKQPVAFWCNPISGHNTLYWYLQNLGQGPELLIRYENEEAVDDSQLPKDRFSAERLKGVDSTLKIQPAELGDSAVYLCASSKSTDTQYFGPGTRLTVL.

This CDR3 reads CASSLNSASRVLFF. CDR3 DNA: TGTGCCAGCAGCTTAAATAGCGCCTCGCGAGTTTTGTTCTTC. The chain employs TRBV7-3 and TRBJ2-1; TRBD2 might be the D (5 bases). The CDR3 has 14 amino acids. The V and J ends lost 1 base and 15 bases respectively, with 19 bases between them. The germline V gene encodes CDR1 SGHTA and CDR2 FQGTGA.

DNA for the CDR3: TGTGCCAGCAGCGTAGCTGAGACCCAGTACTTC. This sequence encodes CASSVAETQYF. The chain combines TRBV9 with TRBJ2-5; D unresolved. The V end lost 0 bases, the J end lost 5 bases, and 2 bases lay between the germline ends. Germline V CDR1 and CDR2: SGDLS, YYNGEE. This CDR3 is built from 11 residues.

This clone was counted between two and nine times. Within the sample, other DNA sequences also encode this same CDR3. V usage is TRBV20-1 and J usage is TRBJ1-2; D remains unclear. The CDR3 loop spans 11 amino acids. The germline CDR1 and CDR2 sequences are DFQATT and SNEGSKA (reference sequence). Trimming cost V 6 bases and J 4 bases, with 9 bases left between them. The CDR3 region is CSASVSYGYTF. For the CDR3, the DNA is TGCAGTGCCTCCGTAAGCTATGGCTACACCTTC.

The chain is built from TRBV28 and TRBJ1-1; D call uncertain. V was pared by 6 bases and J by 6 bases, with 8 bases between. Germline CDR1 and CDR2: MDHEN and SYDVKM. The CDR3 sequence is 11 residues long. The CDR3 DNA sequence: TGTGCCAGCAGATGGGGTTCTGAAGCTTTCTTT. Protein: CASRWGSEAFF.

This clone has a handful of counts. CDR3 protein: CSAENYGYTF. The CDR3 nucleotides read TGCAGTGCGGAAAACTATGGCTACACCTTC. The rearrangement uses TRBV20-1 and TRBJ1-2; D gene uncertain. V was clipped by 6 bases and J by 2 bases, with 4 bases between them. Germline values: CDR1 DFQATT, CDR2 SNEGSKA (reference sequence). This CDR3 has 10 residues.

On this clone: Other nucleotide sequences in the sample specify the same CDR3. This chain uses TRBV7-9 with TRBJ2-4; possible D gene TRBD2, 6 bases. V dropped 1 base and J dropped 0 bases, with 10 bases sitting between them. This CDR3 region has 16 residues. The V gene's germline CDR1 is SEHNR and CDR2 FQNEAQ (reference sequence). CDR3 sequence (DNA): TGTGCCAGCAGCTTAGGGGCGGGACTAGCCAAAAACATTCAGTACTTC. Translating gives CASSLGAGLAKNIQYF. Using reference TRBV7-9 and TRBJ2-4 for the parts outside the CDR3, the full variable domain is DTGVSQNPRHKITKRGQNVTFRCDPISEHNRLYWYRQTLGQGPEFLTYFQNEAQLEKSRLLSDRFSAERPKGSFSTLEIQRTEQGDSAMYLCASSLGAGLAKNIQYFGAGTRLSVL.

This clone was recorded a few times. The V gene is TRBV10-3, the J gene TRBJ2-3, with TRBD2 matching over 11 bases. Losses at the gene ends were 6 bases for V and 4 bases for J; bases not matched to a gene: 6. The CDR3 contains 15 residues. Germline assignment: CDR1 ENHRY and CDR2 SYGVKD. The DNA of the CDR3 is TGTGCCATCAGCGTGGGGACTAGCGGATCAGATACGCAGTATTTT. Its protein product is CAISVGTSGSDTQYF.